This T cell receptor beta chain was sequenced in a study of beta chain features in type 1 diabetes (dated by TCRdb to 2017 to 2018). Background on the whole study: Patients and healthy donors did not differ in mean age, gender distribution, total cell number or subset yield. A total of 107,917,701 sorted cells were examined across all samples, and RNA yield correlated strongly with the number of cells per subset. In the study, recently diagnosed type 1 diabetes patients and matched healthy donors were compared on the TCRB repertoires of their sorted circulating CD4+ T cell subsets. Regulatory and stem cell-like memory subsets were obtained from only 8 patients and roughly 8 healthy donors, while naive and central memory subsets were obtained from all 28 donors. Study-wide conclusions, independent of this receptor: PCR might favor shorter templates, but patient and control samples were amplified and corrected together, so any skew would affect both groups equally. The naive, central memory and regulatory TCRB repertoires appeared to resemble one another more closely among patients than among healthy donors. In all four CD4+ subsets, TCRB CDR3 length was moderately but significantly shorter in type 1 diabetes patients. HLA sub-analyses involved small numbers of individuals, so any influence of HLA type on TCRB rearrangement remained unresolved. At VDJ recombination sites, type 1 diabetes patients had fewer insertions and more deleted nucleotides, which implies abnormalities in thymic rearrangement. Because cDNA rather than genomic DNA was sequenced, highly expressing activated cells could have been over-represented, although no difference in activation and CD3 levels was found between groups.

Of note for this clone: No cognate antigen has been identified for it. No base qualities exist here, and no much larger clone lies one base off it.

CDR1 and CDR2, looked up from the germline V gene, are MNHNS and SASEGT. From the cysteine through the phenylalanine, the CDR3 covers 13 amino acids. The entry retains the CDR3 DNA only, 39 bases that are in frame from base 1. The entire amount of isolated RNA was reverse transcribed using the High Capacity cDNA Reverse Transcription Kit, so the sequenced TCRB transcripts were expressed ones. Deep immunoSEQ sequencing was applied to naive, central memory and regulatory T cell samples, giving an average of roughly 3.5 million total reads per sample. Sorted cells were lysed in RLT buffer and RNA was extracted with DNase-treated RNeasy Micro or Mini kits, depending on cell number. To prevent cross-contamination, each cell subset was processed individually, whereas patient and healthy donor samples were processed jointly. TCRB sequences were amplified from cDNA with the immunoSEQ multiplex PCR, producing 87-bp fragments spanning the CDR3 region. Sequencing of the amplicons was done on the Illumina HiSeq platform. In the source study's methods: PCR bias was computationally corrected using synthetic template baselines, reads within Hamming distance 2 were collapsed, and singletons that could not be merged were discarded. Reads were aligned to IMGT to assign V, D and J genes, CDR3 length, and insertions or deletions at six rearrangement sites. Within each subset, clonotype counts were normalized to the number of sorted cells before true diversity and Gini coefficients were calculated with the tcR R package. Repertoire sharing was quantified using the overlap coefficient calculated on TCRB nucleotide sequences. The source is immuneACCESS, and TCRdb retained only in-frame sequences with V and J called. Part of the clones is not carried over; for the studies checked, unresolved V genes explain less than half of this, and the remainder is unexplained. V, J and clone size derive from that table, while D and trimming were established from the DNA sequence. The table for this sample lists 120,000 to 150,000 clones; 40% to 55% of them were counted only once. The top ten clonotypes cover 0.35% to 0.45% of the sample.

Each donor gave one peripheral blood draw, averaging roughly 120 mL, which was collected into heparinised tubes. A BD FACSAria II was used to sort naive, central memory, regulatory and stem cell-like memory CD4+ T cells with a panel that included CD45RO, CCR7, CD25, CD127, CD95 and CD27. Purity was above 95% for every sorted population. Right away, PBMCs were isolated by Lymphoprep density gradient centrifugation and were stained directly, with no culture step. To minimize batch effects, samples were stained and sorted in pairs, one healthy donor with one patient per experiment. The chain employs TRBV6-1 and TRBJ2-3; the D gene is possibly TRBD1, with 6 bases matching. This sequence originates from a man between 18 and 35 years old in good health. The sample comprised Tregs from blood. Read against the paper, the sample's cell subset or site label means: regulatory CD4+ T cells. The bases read TGTGTCGCGAGACAGTCAGGGGCAGATACGCAGTATTTT. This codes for CVARQSGADTQYF.